Listed here are 14 T cell receptor beta chains from one sample, sequenced in a study of OX40 agonist ivuxolimab in advanced cancers. TCRdb keeps only in-frame clones here, not all; method: immunoSEQ multiplex PCR. The sample has 35,000 to 45,000 clones; 82% are singletons. The sample in question was CD4+ or CD8+ T cells sorted from blood, obtained in a trial of the OX40 agonist ivuxolimab. These receptors were taken from an adult with an advanced solid tumor such as melanoma, head and neck, liver or kidney cancer.

The chain employs TRBV7-3 and TRBJ2-2; TRBD1 might be the D (5 bases). Trimming shortened V by 5 bases and J by 3 bases, and 16 bases separated the two germline ends. The length of the CDR3 is 16 residues. Germline V gene data show CDR1 as SGHTA and CDR2 as FQGTGA. The CDR3 DNA reads as TGTGCCAGCAGCCCCCAGGGCAGCAGGTACACCGGGGAGCTGTTTTTT. Its protein product is CASSPQGSRYTGELFF.

The rearrangement joins TRBV4-3 to TRBJ2-3; tentatively, D is TRBD2 (6 bases). Trimming took 1 base from V and 0 from J, leaving 11 bases between them. Germline V lookup: CDR1 LGHNA, CDR2 YSLEER. The CDR3 sequence is 16 residues long. CDR3 sequence reads: CASSQGGSGSTDTQYF. The DNA of the CDR3 is TGCGCCAGCAGCCAAGGGGGTAGCGGTAGCACAGATACGCAGTATTTT.

The CDR3 DNA is TGTGCCAGCAGGGACCGCAGCGGTTACAATGAGCAGTTCTTC. Its protein product is CASRDRSGYNEQFF. J is TRBJ2-1 and V is TRBV28; maybe TRBD2 (5 bases). V was clipped by 6 bases and J by 4 bases, with 13 bases between them. This CDR3 region has 14 residues. Germline CDR1 reads MDHEN; CDR2 reads SYDVKM.

The CDR3 loop reads CASSPEPGELFF. CDR3 nucleotide sequence: TGTGCCAGCAGCCCCGAACCCGGGGAGCTGTTTTTT. The J gene is TRBJ2-2, the V gene TRBV7-9, with D unclear. With 5 bases removed from V and 6 bases from J, the gap between germline ends came to 7 bases. The CDR3 runs 12 residues. The germline CDR1 and CDR2 sequences are SEHNR and FQNEAQ (reference sequence).

CDR3 in amino acids: CASSLRTGGAGELFF. The CDR3 bases are TGTGCCAGCAGTTTAAGAACAGGGGGAGCCGGGGAGCTGTTTTTT. The chain links TRBV27 to TRBJ2-2, with 8 bases identical to TRBD1. The CDR3 is 15 amino acids. The germline V gene has CDR1 MNHEY and CDR2 SMNVEV (reference sequence). Trimming at V came to 2 bases and at J to 6 bases, leaving 5 bases not matched to a gene.

Notes on this clone: Other nucleotide sequences from this sample produce the same CDR3. This rearrangement joins TRBV4-3 to TRBJ2-7; weak D call: TRBD1 (5 bases). Germline CDR1 LGHNA, CDR2 YSLEER. CDR3 length equals 15 residues. The V gene lost 3 bases and the J gene lost 4 bases, with 16 bases spanning the gap. CDR3 nucleotide sequence: TGCGCCAGCAGCCAGCGACAGTGGCAGGCTTACGAGCAGTACTTC. Its protein product is CASSQRQWQAYEQYF.

This clone occurred once. V is TRBV7-2 and J is TRBJ2-2, with 10 bases identical to TRBD2. In germline, CDR1 is SGHTA, CDR2 FQGNSA. This CDR3 has 15 residues. Trimming cost V 4 bases and J 6 bases; bases outside gene matches: 5. CDR3 nucleotides: TGTGCCAGCAGCTGGGGGACTAGCGAAGCCGGGGAGCTGTTTTTT. Amino acids: CASSWGTSEAGELFF.

The V call is TRBV7-6, the J call TRBJ1-1, with 7 bases identical to TRBD1. V was clipped by 4 bases and J by 5 bases; unmatched bases: 7. The CDR3 totals 14 residues. Per the germline V gene, CDR1 is SGHVS and CDR2 is FNYEAQ. CDR3: CASSSQGSGTEAFF. The CDR3 coding sequence is TGTGCCAGCAGCTCACAGGGGAGTGGGACTGAAGCTTTCTTT.

The chain is built from TRBV9 and TRBJ2-7; D uncertain. The ends were cut back, 0 bases at V and 0 bases at J, with 10 bases in the middle. CDR1 SGDLS and CDR2 YYNGEE come from the germline V gene. There are 15 residues in the CDR3. The CDR3 sequence is CASSVVPASSYEQYF. Written as DNA, the CDR3 is TGTGCCAGCAGCGTAGTCCCGGCTAGCTCCTACGAGCAGTACTTC.

The gene calls are TRBV5-1 and TRBJ2-7; 7 bases map to TRBD1. The CDR3 contains 16 residues. V dropped 3 bases and J dropped 4; count of bases not matched to a gene: 13. Germline V gene data show CDR1 as SGHRS and CDR2 as YFSETQ. This CDR3 is CASSSPYRDSTYEQYF. The CDR3 region has the DNA TGCGCCAGCAGCTCACCATACCGGGACAGTACGTACGAGCAGTACTTC.

The V gene is TRBV4-3, the J gene TRBJ2-5, with D uncertain. This CDR3 contains 14 residues. Trimming pared 4 bases from V and 1 base from J, leaving 10 bases between. Germline assignment: CDR1 LGHNA and CDR2 YSLEER. For the CDR3, the DNA is TGCGCCAGCAGCCTCGGGTCGGCCCAAGAGACCCAGTACTTC. This encodes CASSLGSAQETQYF.

Note on this clone: The same CDR3 can be traced to other DNA sequences in this sample. The gene calls are TRBV5-1 and TRBJ2-1; 10 bases line up with TRBD2. The CDR3 sequence is 15 residues long. CDR1 and CDR2 (germline): SGHRS, YFSETQ. V shed 2 bases, J shed 2 bases, and the junction held 1 base outside the gene matches. This chain's CDR3 is CASSLLAGPYNEQFF. For the CDR3, the DNA is TGCGCCAGCAGCTTACTAGCGGGACCCTACAATGAGCAGTTCTTC. Complete variable domain (other parts from reference TRBV5-1 and TRBJ2-1): KAGVTQTPRYLIKTRGQQVTLSCSPISGHRSVSWYQQTPGQGLQFLFEYFSETQRNKGNFPGRFSGRQFSNSRSEMNVSTLELGDSALYLCASSLLAGPYNEQFFGPGTRLTVL.

The rearrangement uses TRBV11-2 and TRBJ2-5, with 9 bases matching TRBD1. Germline assignment: CDR1 SGHAT and CDR2 FQNNGV. The CDR3 is made up of 14 amino acids. J gave up 4 bases and V 5 bases, and 5 bases lay outside the gene matches. The CDR3 loop is CASSHDRGRETQYF. CDR3 sequence (DNA): TGTGCCAGCAGCCACGACAGGGGGAGAGAGACCCAGTACTTC.

The rearrangement uses TRBV7-9 and TRBJ2-7; 7 bases are shared with TRBD1. After removal of 5 bases from V and 4 bases from J, the junction contained 5 bases not matched to a gene. The CDR3 sequence is 13 residues long. Germline CDR1 and CDR2: SEHNR and FQNEAQ (reference sequence). The CDR3 sequence is CASSAPRGYEQYF. CDR3 DNA: TGTGCCAGCAGCGCCCCCAGGGGGTACGAGCAGTACTTC.